These 28 T cell receptor beta chains were all obtained from the same sample, sequenced in a study of blood T cell repertoires in COVID-19. This table comes from immunoSEQ multiplex PCR, and its TCRdb copy is limited to in-frame clones, with some not included. The data show 120,000 or so clones, less than 90% seen once. Source material: peripheral blood. The receptors were sampled from a man aged 70-80 years with acute or convalescent COVID-19.

The chain employs TRBV12-3 or TRBV12-4 and TRBJ2-1; no clear D. This CDR3 region has 12 residues. V was clipped by 3 bases and J by 5 bases, with 5 bases between them. The CDR3 coding sequence is TGTGCCAGCAGTTTCGGAGACAATGAGCAGTTCTTC. The encoded protein is CASSFGDNEQFF.

The gene calls are TRBV2 and TRBJ1-2, with TRBD1 identical over 7 bases. This CDR3 has 14 residues. Germline V gene sequence: CDR1 SNHLY, CDR2 FYNNEI. J was trimmed by 4 bases and V by 8 bases; bases with no gene match: 10. CDR3 DNA: TGTGCCAGCCAATCGACAGGGCGTCCCTATGGCTACACCTTC. Its translation is CASQSTGRPYGYTF.

The chain uses TRBV6-5 and TRBJ2-7; 7 bases align to TRBD1. V lost 1 base, J lost 1 base, and 4 bases stayed unmatched. This CDR3 has 15 residues. CDR1 and CDR2 from the germline V gene are MNHEY and SVGAGI. The DNA for the CDR3 is TGTGCCAGCAGTTACTGGAAGGGGGCATCCTACGAGCAGTACTTC. It is translated as CASSYWKGASYEQYF.

The table lists this clone with a few counts. The chain carries TRBV5-1 and TRBJ2-2; 9 bases fit TRBD1. The CDR3 runs to 16 residues. Germline V gene data show CDR1 as SGHRS and CDR2 as YFSETQ. The ends lost 4 bases at V and 3 bases at J; junction bases unmatched: 7. The DNA for the CDR3 is TGCGCCAGCAGCGCCACAGGGGGCAGGTACACCGGGGAGCTGTTTTTT. This translates into CASSATGGRYTGELFF.

The V call is TRBV27, the J call TRBJ1-6; weak D call: TRBD1 (6 bases). Trimming removed 0 bases at V and 9 bases at J, with 12 bases between. The CDR3 consists of 15 residues. Germline V gives CDR1 MNHEY, CDR2 SMNVEV (reference sequence). The CDR3 sequence: CASSLSPQGTSPLHF. In DNA, the CDR3 is TGTGCCAGCAGTTTATCCCCCCAGGGGACTTCACCCCTCCACTTT.

The chain combines TRBV3-1 (or the pseudogene TRBV3-2) with TRBJ1-2, with D perhaps matching TRBD1 (6 bases). V lost 4 bases and J lost 4, with 13 bases in between. The CDR3 totals 14 residues. CDR1 and CDR2 (germline): LGHDT, YNNKEL (reference sequence). The DNA of the CDR3 is TGTGCCAGCAGCCGCGGGGGCGACACCTATGGCTACACCTTC. Residues: CASSRGGDTYGYTF.

This clone has just one count. V is TRBV24-1 and J is TRBJ2-2, with a weak D call TRBD1 (6 bases). The CDR3 runs 14 residues. In germline, CDR1 is KGHDR, CDR2 SFDVKD. With 4 bases removed from V and 5 bases from J, the gap between germline ends came to 10 bases. CDR3 DNA sequence: TGTGCCACCAGTGACCGCACAGGGACCGGGGAGCTGTTTTTT. Translated, it gives CATSDRTGTGELFF.

The chain couples TRBV7-9 to TRBJ1-2; D call uncertain. V lost 5 bases and J lost 0, with 13 bases in between. Germline V gene lookup returns CDR1 SEHNR and CDR2 FQNEAQ (reference sequence). The CDR3 has 15 amino acids. The CDR3 here is CASSLPAPTNYGYTF. CDR3 nucleotides: TGTGCCAGCAGCCTACCTGCCCCGACTAACTATGGCTACACCTTC.

The V and J genes are TRBV2 and TRBJ2-7; 9 nucleotides match TRBD1. The CDR3 covers 14 residues. The germline V gene has CDR1 SNHLY and CDR2 FYNNEI. With V trimmed by 9 bases and J by 1 base, 7 bases remained unmatched. CDR3 bases: TGTGCCAGTACCGGGACAGGGCATTCCTACGAGCAGTACTTC. Protein product: CASTGTGHSYEQYF.

The sample holds a few counts of this clone. V is TRBV4-1 and J is TRBJ1-2; D possibly corresponds to TRBD1 (6 bases). Trimming pared 0 bases from V and 8 bases from J, leaving 19 bases between. CDR3 length: 16 amino acids. Germline assignment: CDR1 MGHRA and CDR2 YSYEKL. CDR3 region: CASSQETLVQGIGYTF. The CDR3, as DNA: TGCGCCAGCAGCCAAGAAACGCTGGTACAGGGAATAGGCTACACCTTC.

The chain carries TRBV24-1 and TRBJ2-1, with TRBD2 matching 13 bases. The V gene end was trimmed by 3 bases and the J gene end by 9 bases; junction bases not matched to a gene: 7. The length of the CDR3 is 16 residues. The germline CDR1 and CDR2 sequences are KGHDR and SFDVKD. The CDR3 DNA reads as TGTGCCACCAGTGATGGTGGACTAGCGGGGGACGCTGAGCAGTTCTTC. Residues: CATSDGGLAGDAEQFF.

This sequence joins TRBV9 and TRBJ2-3; D is possibly TRBD2 (7 bases). CDR3 length equals 17 residues. V was trimmed by 0 bases and J by 9 bases, leaving 23 bases between them. Germline-derived CDR1 and CDR2 are SGDLS and YYNGEE. The CDR3 protein is CASSVEGGQARPRTQYF. In DNA, the CDR3 is TGTGCCAGCAGCGTAGAGGGGGGGCAAGCCCGACCCCGGACGCAGTATTTT.

The chain recombines TRBV19 with TRBJ2-7, with 9 bases aligning to TRBD1. With 1 base clipped from V and 3 bases from J, the junction kept 4 bases outside the gene matches. CDR1 and CDR2 (germline): LNHDA, SQIVND (reference sequence). The CDR3 consists of 15 residues. The CDR3 is CASSIAGQGLYEQYF. The CDR3 nucleotides read TGTGCCAGTAGTATAGCGGGACAGGGTCTCTACGAGCAGTACTTC.

The sample holds a few counts of this clone. CDR3 bases: TGTGCCATCAGTGTGCCCCGAGGTGAAGCTTTCTTT. Translated: CAISVPRGEAFF. The chain carries TRBV10-3 and TRBJ1-1; D not certain. Germline V gene sequence: CDR1 ENHRY, CDR2 SYGVKD. Trimming took 4 bases from V and 7 from J, leaving 10 bases between them. The CDR3 has 12 amino acids.

On this clone itself: In the same sample, other DNA sequences code for this CDR3. This rearrangement joins TRBV18 to TRBJ1-5; TRBD1 matches at 8 bases. Germline trimming cut 6 bases from V and 10 bases from J; bases unmatched to any gene: 11. CDR3 length: 14 amino acids. The V gene's germline CDR1 is KGHSH and CDR2 LQKENI. In nucleotides, the CDR3 is TGTGCCAGCTCCCCTGGACAGGGTGCAAAACCCCAGCATTTT. Its protein is CASSPGQGAKPQHF. Full variable domain (remainder filled in from reference TRBV18 and TRBJ1-5): NAGVMQNPRHLVRRRGQEARLRCSPMKGHSHVYWYRQLPEEGLKFMVYLQKENIIDESGMPKERFSAEFPKEGPSILRIQQVVRGDSAAYFCASSPGQGAKPQHFGDGTRLSIL.

The chain uses TRBV5-1 and TRBJ1-2; a possible D gene is TRBD1 (6 bases). This CDR3 spans 15 amino acids. In germline, CDR1 is SGHRS, CDR2 YFSETQ. Trimming removed 0 bases from V and 1 base from J, with 10 bases in between. CDR3 loop: CASSLGAGVNYGYTF. In DNA form, the CDR3 reads TGCGCCAGCAGCTTGGGGGCAGGGGTTAACTATGGCTACACCTTC.

V is TRBV28 and J is TRBJ2-5, with TRBD1 identical over 7 bases. V dropped 6 bases and J dropped 2; count of bases not matched to a gene: 9. Germline CDR1 MDHEN, CDR2 SYDVKM. The CDR3 has 15 amino acids. The CDR3 here is CASRPPPGQQETQYF. The CDR3 bases are TGTGCCAGCAGACCCCCTCCGGGACAGCAAGAGACCCAGTACTTC.

This clone appeared once. V and J are TRBV6-5 and TRBJ2-7, with a possible D match to TRBD1 (5 bases). Germline V gene sequence: CDR1 MNHEY, CDR2 SVGAGI. With 4 bases removed from V and 0 bases from J, the gap between germline ends came to 13 bases. This CDR3 is built from 15 residues. The CDR3 loop is CASSSRQPSSYEQYF. CDR3 coding DNA: TGTGCCAGCAGTTCCCGACAGCCGAGCTCCTACGAGCAGTACTTC.

The chain combines TRBV6-5 with TRBJ1-2; D not certain. Between the trimmed V and J ends, which lost 6 bases and 6 bases, there was a span of 20 bases. The CDR3 spans 15 residues. The germline V gene encodes CDR1 MNHEY and CDR2 SVGAGI. The CDR3 sequence: CASRPQKTREDGYTF. The CDR3 nucleotides are TGTGCCAGCAGGCCTCAGAAGACCAGAGAGGATGGCTACACCTTC.

The chain carries TRBV2 and TRBJ1-5, with D maybe TRBD1 (6 bases). Trimming pared 7 bases from V and 5 bases from J, leaving 18 bases between. The germline CDR1 and CDR2 sequences are SNHLY and FYNNEI. This CDR3 comprises 15 residues. CDR3 nucleotides: TGTGCCAGCACCATTATGGACAGCGCCTATCAGCCCCAGCATTTT. Translating gives CASTIMDSAYQPQHF.

The chain is built from TRBV4-1 and TRBJ2-5, with 8 bases identical to TRBD1. J gave up 2 bases and V 0 bases, and 11 bases lay outside the gene matches. This CDR3 contains 18 residues. The germline V gene has CDR1 MGHRA and CDR2 YSYEKL. CDR3 bases: TGCGCCAGCAGCCAAGATCAGACAGGGGCTTCGAGACAAGAGACCCAGTACTTC. It codes for CASSQDQTGASRQETQYF.

The sample holds a few counts of this clone. V gene TRBV11-2 combines with J gene TRBJ2-7, with a weak D call TRBD1 (6 bases). Looked up from germline, CDR1 is SGHAT and CDR2 is FQNNGV. The CDR3 totals 15 residues. Trimming took 1 base from V and 2 from J, leaving 12 bases between them. The CDR3 DNA sequence: TGTGCCAGCAGCTTAGCCCCCCAGGGGACCTACGAGCAGTACTTC. It specifies CASSLAPQGTYEQYF.

This clone is a singleton in its sample. The chain combines TRBV7-9 with TRBJ2-1; 7 positions match TRBD1. This CDR3 region has 18 residues. The junction had 16 bases not matched to a gene; V was cut back by 4 bases and J by 4 bases. CDR1 SEHNR and CDR2 FQNEAQ come from the germline V gene (reference sequence). In nucleotides, the CDR3 is TGTGCCAGCAGCTCCACCGGGCAGGGGGTAGCACATTACAATGAGCAGTTCTTC. As protein: CASSSTGQGVAHYNEQFF.

The chain recombines TRBV6-5 with TRBJ1-3, with TRBD1 matching over 7 bases. With V trimmed by 2 bases and J by 2 bases, 6 bases remained unmatched. The germline V gene has CDR1 MNHEY and CDR2 SVGAGI. This CDR3 is 16 amino acids long. CDR3 sequence reads: CASSYRKTGTGNTIYF. As DNA, the CDR3 is TGTGCCAGCAGTTACCGAAAGACAGGGACTGGAAACACCATATATTTT.

This chain links TRBV27 with TRBJ1-2, with D perhaps TRBD1 (5 bases). V lost 4 bases to trimming and J lost 6 bases, with 24 bases between them. CDR1 MNHEY and CDR2 SMNVEV come from the germline V gene (reference sequence). This CDR3 has 17 amino acids. This CDR3 is CASSSYRSRGGMDGYTF. DNA of the CDR3: TGTGCCAGCAGTTCCTATCGGAGCCGGGGGGGGATGGATGGCTACACCTTC.

The chain joins TRBV11-1 to TRBJ2-2, with a possible D match to TRBD2 (6 bases). CDR1 is SGHAT and CDR2 is FQDESV in the germline V gene (reference sequence). The CDR3 runs to 15 residues. Trimming took off 5 bases at V and 3 bases at J, with 13 bases between the two ends. CDR3 bases: TGTGCCAGCAGCCTAATCCGCGGGGACACCGGGGAGCTGTTTTTT. Amino acid sequence: CASSLIRGDTGELFF.

This rearrangement joins TRBV5-5 to TRBJ1-3, with D possibly matching TRBD1 (6 bases). Germline V lookup: CDR1 SGHKS, CDR2 YYEKEE (reference sequence). V lost 4 bases to trimming and J lost 2 bases, with 10 bases between them. The length of the CDR3 is 14 residues. In nucleotides, the CDR3 is TGTGCCAGCAGCCTAGGGGGTACTGGAAACACCATATATTTT. Protein sequence: CASSLGGTGNTIYF. Together with reference TRBV5-5 and TRBJ1-3, the CDR3 gives the full variable domain: DAGVTQSPTHLIKTRGQQVTLRCSPISGHKSVSWYQQVLGQGPQFIFQYYEKEERGRGNFPDRFSARQFPNYSSELNVNALLLGDSALYLCASSLGGTGNTIYFGEGSWLTVV.

The sample holds a few counts of this clone. The rearrangement links TRBV28 to TRBJ2-3; 10 nucleotides match TRBD2. The germline CDR1 and CDR2 sequences are MDHEN and SYDVKM. This CDR3 comprises 17 residues. V trimming: 1 base; J trimming: 3 bases; junction bases outside the gene matches: 7. CDR3 region: CASSLFGSGGATDTQYF. The CDR3 DNA sequence: TGTGCCAGCAGTTTATTCGGGAGCGGGGGGGCGACAGATACGCAGTATTTT. Drawing the rest from reference TRBV28 and TRBJ2-3, the complete variable domain is DVKVTQSSRYLVKRTGEKVFLECVQDMDHENMFWYRQDPGLGLRLIYFSYDVKMKEKGDIPEGYSVSREKKERFSLILESASTNQTSMYLCASSLFGSGGATDTQYFGPGTRLTVL.